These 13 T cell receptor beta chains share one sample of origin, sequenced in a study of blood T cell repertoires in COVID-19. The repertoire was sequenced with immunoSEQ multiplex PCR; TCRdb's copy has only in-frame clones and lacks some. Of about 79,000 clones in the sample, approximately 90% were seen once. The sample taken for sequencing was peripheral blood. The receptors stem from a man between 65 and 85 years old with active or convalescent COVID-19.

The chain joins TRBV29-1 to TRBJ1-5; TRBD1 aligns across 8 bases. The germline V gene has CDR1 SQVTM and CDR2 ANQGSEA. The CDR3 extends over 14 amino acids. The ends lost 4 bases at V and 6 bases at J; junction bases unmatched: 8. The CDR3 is CSVAPGGNGQPQHF. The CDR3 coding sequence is TGCAGCGTTGCGCCAGGGGGCAACGGTCAGCCCCAGCATTTT. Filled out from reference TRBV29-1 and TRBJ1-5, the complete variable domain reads SAVISQKPSRDICQRGTSLTIQCQVDSQVTMMFWYRQQPGQSLTLIATANQGSEATYESGFVIDKFPISRPNLTFSTLTVSNMSPEDSSIYLCSVAPGGNGQPQHFGDGTRLSIL.

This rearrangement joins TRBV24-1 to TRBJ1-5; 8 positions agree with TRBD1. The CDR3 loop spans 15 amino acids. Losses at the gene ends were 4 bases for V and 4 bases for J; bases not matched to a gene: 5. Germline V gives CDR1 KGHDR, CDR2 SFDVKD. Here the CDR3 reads CATSEQGGTNQPQHF. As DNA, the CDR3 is TGTGCCACCAGTGAACAGGGGGGTACTAATCAGCCCCAGCATTTT.

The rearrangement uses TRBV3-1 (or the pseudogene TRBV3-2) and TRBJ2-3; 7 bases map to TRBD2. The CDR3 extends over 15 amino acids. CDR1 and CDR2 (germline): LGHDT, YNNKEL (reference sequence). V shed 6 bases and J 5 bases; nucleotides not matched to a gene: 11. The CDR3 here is CASRRAGGSKDTQYF. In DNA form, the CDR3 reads TGTGCCAGCAGGAGGGCTGGCGGGAGTAAAGATACGCAGTATTTT.

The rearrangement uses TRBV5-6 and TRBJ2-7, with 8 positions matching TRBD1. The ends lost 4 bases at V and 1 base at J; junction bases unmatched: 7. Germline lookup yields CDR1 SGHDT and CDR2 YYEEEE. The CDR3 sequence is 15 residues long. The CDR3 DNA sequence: TGTGCCAGCAGCCTCGGACAGGGAAGGTCCTACGAGCAGTACTTC. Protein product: CASSLGQGRSYEQYF.

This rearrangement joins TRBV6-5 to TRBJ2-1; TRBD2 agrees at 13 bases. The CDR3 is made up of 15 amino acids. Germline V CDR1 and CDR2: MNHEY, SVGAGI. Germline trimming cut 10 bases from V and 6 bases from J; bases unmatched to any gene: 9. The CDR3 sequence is CATQPGLAGVNEQFF. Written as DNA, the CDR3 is TGTGCCACCCAACCCGGACTAGCGGGAGTCAATGAGCAGTTCTTC.

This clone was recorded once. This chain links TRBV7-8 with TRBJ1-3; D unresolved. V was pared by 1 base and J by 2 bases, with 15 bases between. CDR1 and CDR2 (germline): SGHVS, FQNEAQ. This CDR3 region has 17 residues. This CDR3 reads CASSLGSTLTPGNTIYF. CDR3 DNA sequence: TGTGCCAGCAGCTTAGGCTCTACCCTTACCCCTGGAAACACCATATATTTT.

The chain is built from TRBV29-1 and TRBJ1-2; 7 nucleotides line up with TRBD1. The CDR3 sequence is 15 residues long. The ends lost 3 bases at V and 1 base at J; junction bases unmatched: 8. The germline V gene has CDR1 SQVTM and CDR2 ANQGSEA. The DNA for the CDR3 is TGCAGCGTTGACGCCGGGACAGAAGTTAACTATGGCTACACCTTC. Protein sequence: CSVDAGTEVNYGYTF.

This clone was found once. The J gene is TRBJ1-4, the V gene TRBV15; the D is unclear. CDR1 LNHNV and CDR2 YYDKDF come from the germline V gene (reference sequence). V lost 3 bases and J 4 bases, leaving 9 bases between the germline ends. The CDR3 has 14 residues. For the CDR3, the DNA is TGTGCCACCAGCAGGGGTTCGGGTAATGAAAAACTGTTTTTT. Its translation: CATSRGSGNEKLFF.

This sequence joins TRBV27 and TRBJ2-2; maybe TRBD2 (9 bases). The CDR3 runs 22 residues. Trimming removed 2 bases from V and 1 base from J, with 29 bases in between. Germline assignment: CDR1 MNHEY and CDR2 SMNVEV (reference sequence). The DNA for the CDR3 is TGTGCCAGCAGTTTACGATGGGACAGGAGTAGACTAGCGGTGGGGAACACCGGGGAGCTGTTTTTT. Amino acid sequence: CASSLRWDRSRLAVGNTGELFF.

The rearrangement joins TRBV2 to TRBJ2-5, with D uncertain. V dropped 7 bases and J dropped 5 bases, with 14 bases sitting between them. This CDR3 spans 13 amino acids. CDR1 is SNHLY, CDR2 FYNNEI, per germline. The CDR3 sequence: CASNLVGLETQYF. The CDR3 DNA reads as TGTGCCAGCAACCTAGTAGGCCTGGAGACCCAGTACTTC.

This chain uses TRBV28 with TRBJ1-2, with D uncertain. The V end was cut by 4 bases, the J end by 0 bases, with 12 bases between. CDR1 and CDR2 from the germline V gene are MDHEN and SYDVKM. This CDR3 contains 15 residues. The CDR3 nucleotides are TGTGCCAGCAGTTCCGTTAACGGGGCTAACTATGGCTACACCTTC. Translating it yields CASSSVNGANYGYTF.

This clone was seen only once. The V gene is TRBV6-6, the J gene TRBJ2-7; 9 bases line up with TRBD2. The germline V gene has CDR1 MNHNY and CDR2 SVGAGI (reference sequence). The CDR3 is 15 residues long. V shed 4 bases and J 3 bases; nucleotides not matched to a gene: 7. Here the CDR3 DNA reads TGTGCCAGCAGTTCCCCCGGGACTAGCATCTACGAGCAGTACTTC. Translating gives CASSSPGTSIYEQYF.

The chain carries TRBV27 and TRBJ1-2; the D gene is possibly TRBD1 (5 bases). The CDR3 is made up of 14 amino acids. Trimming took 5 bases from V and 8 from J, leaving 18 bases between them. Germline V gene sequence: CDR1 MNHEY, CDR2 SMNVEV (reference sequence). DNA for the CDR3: TGTGCCAGCAGTACCTACCAGGGCGTTGGCGGCTACACCTTC. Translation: CASSTYQGVGGYTF.